This T cell receptor (beta chain) was retrieved from a study of blood T cells in healthy people across ages. Study-level points and caveats: The recorded TCR beta diversity per million T cells decreased in a roughly linear manner with age.

In its sample, this clonotype was seen once. Its antigen is unknown. Germline V lookup: CDR1 MDHEN, CDR2 SYDVKM. The CDR3 covers 14 residues. V lost 3 bases to trimming and J lost 2 bases, with 8 bases between them. Each sample had at least 7 million PBMCs isolated. Every sample gave at least 5 micrograms of total RNA when it was extracted. Using a J-beta primer mix together with a sample-barcoded 5' primer, a second PCR was run for roughly 6 to 11 cycles. A single record per CDR3 protein comes from TCRdb applying MiXCR to the 5' RACE reads. The table includes about 1,400,000 distinct CDR3 sequences, around 59% detected once.

The TCR was taken from a man aged 18 to 30 in good health. The chain joins TRBV28 to TRBJ1-3, with D maybe TRBD1 (5 bases). Sequencing used blood. CDR3 DNA: TGTGCCAGCAGTTTTCTGGGACCTGGAAACACCATATATTTT. Residues: CASSFLGPGNTIYF.